This T cell receptor (beta chain) emerged from a study of blood T cell repertoires in COVID-19. Across the study: In each case, the material was cDNA or gDNA derived from T cells, B-cell-depleted T cells, or PBMCs.

In the authors' workflow: Reference gene primers were amplified, and this amplification served to estimate nucleated cell counts. The method was immunoSEQ multiplex PCR; TCRdb's version includes in-frame clones alone and lacks a portion of them. V, J and clone size reflect that table, while D and trimming were determined from the DNA. The table includes about 140,000 clones, 82% detected once. Germline assignment: CDR1 LGHDT and CDR2 YNNKEL (reference sequence). Trimming stripped 0 bases from V and 14 bases from J, with 8 bases between. The CDR3 has 12 residues. J is TRBJ1-6 and V is TRBV3-1 (or the pseudogene TRBV3-2); no clear D. The source material was peripheral blood. The receptor was derived from a woman aged 80 or older with acute or convalescent COVID-19. Here the CDR3 reads CASSQDRRALHF. The DNA for the CDR3 is TGTGCCAGCAGCCAAGATAGACGGGCCCTCCACTTT.